This note documents a single TCR beta chain sequence. Cyclophosphamide on days +3 and +4 followed busulfan-fludarabine conditioning and a marrow graft. V dropped 3 bases and J dropped 8; count of bases not matched to a gene: 5. Germline CDR1 LNHNV, CDR2 YYDKDF (reference sequence). The CDR3 spans 15 residues. Profiling relied on immunoSEQ multiplex PCR, and the TCRdb table lists in-frame clones only, not all of them. The sample lists about 310 clones; under 65% were seen once. The sample comes from a study of T cells after posttransplantation cyclophosphamide. Here the sequenced sample was CD8+ T cells sorted from blood, taken 220 to 250 days after allogeneic stem cell transplant with posttransplant cyclophosphamide. This chain joins TRBV15 and TRBJ1-4; 11 positions match TRBD1. The receptor's source is a female patient aged 60 or older who received an allogeneic stem cell transplant from an unrelated donor, was CMV-positive, and had acute GVHD only. A share of the T cells may be of graft donor origin. The DNA of the CDR3 is TGTGCCACCAGCAGCCTGGACAGGGGGCAAGAAAAACTGTTTTTT. It yields the protein CATSSLDRGQEKLFF.